The TCR beta chain under discussion was sequenced for a study of T cell changes during pregnancy in multiple sclerosis (dated by TCRdb to between 2018 and 2021). Background for the entire study: The study examined how the T cell repertoire changed over the course of pregnancy in women with multiple sclerosis.

The protocol used for the library was the immunoSEQ multiplex PCR assay. TCRdb provides this immuneACCESS table in a form limited to in-frame rearrangements. Some clones are lacking; in checked studies, under half of them reflect an unresolved V gene, and why the rest are absent is not known. The sample table holds 25,000 to 35,000 clones, of which around 91% were seen once. Over 0.5% of the sample belongs to the ten largest clones. The junction shows trimming of 4 bases on V and 7 bases on J, and the gene matches do not reach 15 bases of it. The CDR3 runs 17 residues from the cysteine to the phenylalanine. Solely the CDR3 DNA is kept, with 51 bases framed from the first base. As encoded in the germline V gene (reference sequence), CDR1 is GTSNPN while CDR2 is SVGIG. In regard to this clone: The antigen this receptor binds is unknown. Per-base quality was not reported, and no clone a single base away is much larger than it.

Sequenced material: CD4+ T cells from peripheral blood mononuclear cells, taken in the third trimester of pregnancy. This sequence uses TRBV30 and TRBJ2-4; TRBD2 agrees with 11 junctional bases. The receptor's source is a female donor in good health, enrolled as a control in a pregnancy study. The DNA is TGTGCCTGGACCACGCCCGGGACTAGCGGTGGAGGGAACATTCAGTACTTC. This yields the protein CAWTTPGTSGGGNIQYF.